The TCR beta chain described here comes from a study of neurological immune-mediated disorders. MiXCR was run by TCRdb on the 5' RACE reads, yielding one entry per CDR3 protein. The sample lists over 15,000 distinct CDR3 sequences, about 10% occurring once. Trimming removed 6 bases from V and 1 base from J, with 13 bases in between. The CDR3 length is 15 residues. Germline loops: CDR1 SEHNR, CDR2 FQNEAQ (reference sequence). The sample holds many counts of this clonotype. The sample comprised CD8+ T cells from blood. This receptor was identified in a woman between 50 and 59 years old in good health. This chain links TRBV7-9 with TRBJ2-1; D call uncertain. The CDR3 loop reads CASRIEQTSYNEQFF. CDR3 DNA: TGTGCCAGCAGAATCGAACAGACTTCCTACAATGAGCAGTTCTTC.